This T cell receptor (beta chain) was recorded in a study of shared clonotypes between healthy human individuals. Study overall: Three CD4 naive, three CD4 memory, two CD8 naive and one CD8 memory plate were used per donor.

Clones were sequenced by immunoSEQ multiplex PCR, and TCRdb holds only the in-frame ones, with some missing. This sample yields 2 million to 2.5 million clones, of which more than 85% are seen a single time; 1.7% belongs to the top ten. Details on this clone: Its antigen is not identified.

With 5 bases removed from V and 1 base from J, the gap between germline ends came to 17 bases. CDR1 is SEHNR, CDR2 FQNEAQ, per germline (reference sequence). This CDR3 is built from 16 residues. It was CD45RO-negative cells, positively selected for CCR7, that made up naive CD8 cells, with terminally differentiated effector memory CD45RA+ cells excluded. Findings and caveats of the study: Rarefaction exposed incomplete sorted-subset sequencing despite large depth.

The receptor was derived from a man between 18 and 35 years old in good health. Some clones in this sample may be carry-over from other donors' samples. This chain joins TRBV7-9 and TRBJ1-2; D perhaps matches TRBD1 (5 bases). The sample was naive CD8+ T cells from PBMCs. CDR3 in amino acids: CASSGGQGRDNYGYTF. As DNA, the CDR3 is TGTGCCAGCAGCGGAGGACAAGGGAGGGATAACTATGGCTACACCTTC.